This record concerns one TCR beta chain sequence. No cognate antigen has been identified for it. Base qualities were left out, and no much larger clone turns up one base away. The library came from the immunoSEQ multiplex PCR assay. To provide template for TCR sequencing, every sample had RNA extracted and reverse transcribed into cDNA. SuperScript III was used for first-strand cDNA synthesis, primed with a 2:1 mix of oligo-dT and random hexamers. Amplification bias was assessed with a synthetic immune receptor repertoire, and residual bias was removed computationally. Per the original workflow: Raw reads were preprocessed for error removal, and CDR3 was defined according to IMGT conventions as running from the conserved cysteine to phenylalanine. Clonality was computed by normalizing Shannon entropy by log2 of the number of productive unique TCRs and subtracting the result from 1. CD4 or CD8 identity of scalp clones was inferred by cross-referencing scalp TCRbeta sequences with sorted blood CD4 and CD8 repertoires. TCRdb's version of the immuneACCESS table is confined to in-frame rearrangements and falls short of the full clone set. An unresolved V gene accounts for under half of the shortfall where checked; the remainder is of unknown origin. V and J calls and clone size are copied from that table; D and trimming were computed from the DNA. This sample gives more than 200,000 clones in total; about 40% of them show up just once. The ten largest clonotypes hold roughly 2.6% of the sample.

V trim: 3 bases; J trim: 4 bases; unmatched bases: 8. Including cysteine and phenylalanine, the CDR3 has 15 amino acids. Only CDR3 DNA remains: 45 bases, in frame from the first base. Via the germline V gene (reference sequence), CDR1 is GTSNPN and CDR2 SVGIG. These data are taken from a study of CD8+ T cells in alopecia areata (dated by TCRdb to 2017 to 2018). Regarding the research as a whole: The treated patients, all with moderate-to-severe alopecia areata, were enrolled in an open-label pilot trial of oral tofacitinib given at 5 to 10 mg twice daily. Tofacitinib was administered for 6 to 18 months, and 6 months of follow-up off drug were then conducted to assess delayed response and recurrence. The SALT score, which quantifies the percentage of affected scalp surface area, was used to measure disease severity in treated patients. The RNA source kit depended on sample type: the PAXgene miRNA kit for fixed scalp, the miRNeasy kit for PBMCs, and the RNeasy kit for mouse skin. High-throughput TCRbeta sequencing was used to examine T cell clonal expansion in alopecia areata in both the C3H/HeJ mouse model and human patients. immunoSEQ multiplex PCR using 35 Vbeta forward primers and 13 Jbeta reverse primers was used to amplify TCRbeta CDR3 regions. Biopsies were taken from tofacitinib-treated patients at baseline and again at 4 and 24 weeks into treatment, and several of those patients also had a later scalp biopsy. Clonality in the scalp was compared among normal scalp (n=4), patchy alopecia areata scalp (n=8), and alopecia totalis/universalis scalp (n=8). Human TCRbeta sequencing covered scalp tissue and sorted CD4+ and CD8+ peripheral blood T cells from patchy and totalis/universalis alopecia areata patients and healthy controls.

Points the paper makes about the study in general: Unlike mouse skin, which is dominated by gammadelta T cells, normal human skin has resident alphabeta T cells that are also sequenced, and this complicates analysis of the scalp TCR repertoire. Shared TCR sequences between patients were less evident than in mice, which may be partly attributable to HLA diversity in the patient population. Scalp clonality and the number of expanded CD8+ clones among the top 100 scalp clones were significantly decreased by tofacitinib. During tofacitinib treatment, many expanded lesional clones stuck around in both scalp and blood, and this persistence may partly explain why relapse happens after treatment is stopped. Lesional scalp, especially in alopecia totalis/universalis, showed higher clonality and more expanded CD8+ clones than normal scalp, suggesting antigenic drive. Because the treated cohort was small and included a single nonresponder, larger studies are needed to assess links between baseline CD8+ expansion and response.

In light of the paper, this sample's treatment or condition label describes: oral pan-JAK inhibitor, 5-10 mg twice daily. Lesional scalp punch biopsies and peripheral blood were collected from alopecia areata patients. PBMCs were isolated by density centrifugation and stained for CD3, CD4 and CD8, after which CD4+ and CD8+ T cells were sorted on a FACSAria. The source was CD4+ T cells sorted from blood, collected between weeks 36 and 40, from a patient treated with tofacitinib. The rearrangement joined TRBV30 to TRBJ1-5; 8 middle bases align to TRBD1. This sequence originates from a human donor with alopecia areata. The DNA reads as follows: TGTGCCTGGAGCGTAACCGACAGGGGTAATCAGCCCCAGCATTTT. Its translation reads: CAWSVTDRGNQPQHF.